The TCR beta chain under discussion was sequenced for a study of preoperative IRX-2 immunotherapy in early breast cancer. Germline CDR1 reads MNHGY; CDR2 reads SAAAGT. This CDR3 has 15 amino acids. Trimming removed 2 bases at V and 1 base at J, with 11 bases between. The table came from immunoSEQ multiplex PCR; TCRdb's copy has only in-frame clones and leaves some out. This sample has under 25,000 clones, with around four fifths found just once. The treatment: preoperative locoregional IRX-2 cytokine immunotherapy. The TCR was taken from a human donor with breast cancer. The specimen comprised lymph node tissue, sampled after IRX-2 immunotherapy. The rearrangement uses TRBV6-8 and TRBJ1-1; no reliable D call. The CDR3 DNA follows: TGTGCCAGCAGTTACCGTGACGGGCGGAACACTGAAGCTTTCTTT. It specifies CASSYRDGRNTEAFF.